This TCR beta chain was captured in a study of blood T cell repertoires in COVID-19 (dated by TCRdb to the early 2020s). Describing the broader study: Samples from collaborators originated in the United States, Italy and Spain and spanned both the acute and convalescent phases of COVID-19. Where HLA class I and class II types were available, the types were taken from metadata supplied by the sample provider, not from assay-based typing. Subjects who had been exposed to COVID-19, were actively infected with it, or had recovered from it provided the deeply sampled blood TCRbeta repertoires that made up the dataset. Nearly every sample came with metadata listing a de-identified subject ID, COVID-19 status, age in years and sex. Samples were obtained from the ongoing ImmuneRACE study (first 160 participants) and from about 1,300 subjects provided by 6 global collaborators. A freely available public database, intended as a resource for researchers studying the immune response to SARS-CoV-2, is where the repertoires were released. The prospective study material was composed of cDNA or gDNA derived from T cells, B-cell-depleted T cells, or PBMCs.

Turning to this clone: Its antigen target is currently unknown. No per-base quality is available; no much larger clone lies one base away.

Overall study results and their limits: Clinical and demographic metadata were provided uncurated, with the amount varying by source and participant.

The V end loses 8 bases and the J end loses 1 base, and a stretch of 10 bases separates them. The germline V gene yields SNHLY for CDR1 and FYNNEI for CDR2. The cysteine opens and the phenylalanine closes a CDR3 of 13 amino acids. The DNA shown is the 39-base CDR3, in frame from base 1. TCRbeta CDR3 regions were amplified from genomic DNA by means of the immunoSEQ Assay, a bias-controlled multiplex PCR. From the authors' description of their analysis: The number of nucleated cells in each sample was estimated by amplification of reference gene primers within the assay. To quantify the absolute abundance of each unique TCRbeta CDR3 rearrangement, sequence reads were collapsed and filtered. For each sample, productive Simpson clonality was calculated as the square root of Simpson's diversity index across productive rearrangements. The table comes from immuneACCESS by way of TCRdb, which keeps in-frame sequences with V and J called. Part of the clones is missing from these tables; in studies checked, under half for an unresolved V gene and the rest for unknown reasons. Clonal size and the V and J genes are those of that table, whereas D and trimming came from the DNA. The sample records 250,000 or so clones, about 90% of which are singletons. The ten most abundant clones make up roughly 1.2% of the sample.

Enrolling through a virtual design, the prospective study's participants ranged in age from roughly 18 to 95 years and lived across some 23 United States geographic areas. In the prospective study, cohorts were assigned on the basis of participant-reported clinical history obtained from a screening survey and a study questionnaire. Each participant in the prospective study had whole blood, serum and a nasopharyngeal or oropharyngeal swab collected by mobile phlebotomists. Over a roughly 2-month period, participants in the prospective study had the option of providing additional blood draws and questionnaires. Before DNA extraction, prospective study blood samples were shipped either frozen or at room temperature.

In this chain, TRBV2 is recombined with TRBJ2-3; TRBD2 could be the D gene, as 6 bases match. This clonotype originated in a human donor in a cohort exposed to, infected with or recovered from COVID-19 (not recorded which). The donor label of this sample is uncertain. The source material was PBMCs or T cells enriched from blood (not recorded which). The CDR3: CASSGGGTDTQYF. Read as DNA, the sequence is TGTGCCAGCTCCGGGGGTGGCACAGATACGCAGTATTTT.